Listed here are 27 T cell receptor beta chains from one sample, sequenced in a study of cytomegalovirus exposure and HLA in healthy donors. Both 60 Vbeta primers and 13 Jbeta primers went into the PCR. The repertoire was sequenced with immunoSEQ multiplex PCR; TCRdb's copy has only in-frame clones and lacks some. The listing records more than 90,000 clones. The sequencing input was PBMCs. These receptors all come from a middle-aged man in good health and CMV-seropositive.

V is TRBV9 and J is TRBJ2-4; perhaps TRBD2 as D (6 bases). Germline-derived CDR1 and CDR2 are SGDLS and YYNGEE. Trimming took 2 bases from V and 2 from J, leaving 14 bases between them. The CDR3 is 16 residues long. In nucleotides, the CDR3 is TGTGCCAGCAGCGTTGACGGGAGTGTGTCCAAAAACATTCAGTACTTC. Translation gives CASSVDGSVSKNIQYF.

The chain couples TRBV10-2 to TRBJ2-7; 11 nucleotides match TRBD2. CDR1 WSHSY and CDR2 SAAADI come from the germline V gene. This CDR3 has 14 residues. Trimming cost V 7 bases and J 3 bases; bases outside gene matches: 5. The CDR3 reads CASKKGTSGYEQYF. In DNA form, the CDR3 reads TGCGCCAGCAAGAAGGGGACTAGCGGCTACGAGCAGTACTTC.

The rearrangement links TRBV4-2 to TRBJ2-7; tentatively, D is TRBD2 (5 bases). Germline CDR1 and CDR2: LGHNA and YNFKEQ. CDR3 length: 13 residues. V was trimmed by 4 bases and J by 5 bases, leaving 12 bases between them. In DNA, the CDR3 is TGTGCCAGCAGCCGCGAAAGCGGTCACGAGCAGTACTTC. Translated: CASSRESGHEQYF.

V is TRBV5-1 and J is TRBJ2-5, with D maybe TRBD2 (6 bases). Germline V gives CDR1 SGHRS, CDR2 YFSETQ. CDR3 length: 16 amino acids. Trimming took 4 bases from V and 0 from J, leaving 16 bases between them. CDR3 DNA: TGCGCCAGCAGCGTGCAGATCCTAGCGAACCAAGAGACCCAGTACTTC. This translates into CASSVQILANQETQYF.

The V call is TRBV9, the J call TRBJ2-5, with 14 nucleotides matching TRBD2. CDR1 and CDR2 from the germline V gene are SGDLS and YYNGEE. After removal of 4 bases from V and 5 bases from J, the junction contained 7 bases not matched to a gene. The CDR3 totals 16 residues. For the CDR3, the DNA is TGTGCCAGCAGCATACGACTAGCGGGAGGGTCGGAGACCCAGTACTTC. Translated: CASSIRLAGGSETQYF.

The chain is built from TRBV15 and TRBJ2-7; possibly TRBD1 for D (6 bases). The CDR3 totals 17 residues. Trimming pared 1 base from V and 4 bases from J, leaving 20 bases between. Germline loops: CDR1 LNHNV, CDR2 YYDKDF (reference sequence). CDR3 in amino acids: CATSRAGVEGSPYEQYF. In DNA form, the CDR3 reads TGTGCCACCAGCAGAGCAGGGGTAGAAGGGAGCCCTTACGAGCAGTACTTC.

CDR3: CASSLARTVGSYNEQFF. The CDR3 coding sequence is TGTGCCAGCAGCTTAGCGCGGACAGTTGGCTCCTACAATGAGCAGTTCTTC. This chain joins TRBV7-9 and TRBJ2-1, with D possibly TRBD1 on 6 matching bases. V lost 0 bases to trimming and J lost 0 bases, with 12 bases between them. The CDR3 contains 17 residues. Per the germline V gene, CDR1 is SEHNR and CDR2 is FQNEAQ (reference sequence). The full variable domain, its missing parts supplied by reference TRBV7-9 and TRBJ2-1, is DTGVSQNPRHKITKRGQNVTFRCDPISEHNRLYWYRQTLGQGPEFLTYFQNEAQLEKSRLLSDRFSAERPKGSFSTLEIQRTEQGDSAMYLCASSLARTVGSYNEQFFGPGTRLTVL.

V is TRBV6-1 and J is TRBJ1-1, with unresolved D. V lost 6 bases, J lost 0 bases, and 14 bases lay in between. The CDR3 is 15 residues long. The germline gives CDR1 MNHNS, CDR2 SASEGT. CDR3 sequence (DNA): TGTGCCAGCAGCGACTTCGCGGGGATGAACACTGAAGCTTTCTTT. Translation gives CASSDFAGMNTEAFF.

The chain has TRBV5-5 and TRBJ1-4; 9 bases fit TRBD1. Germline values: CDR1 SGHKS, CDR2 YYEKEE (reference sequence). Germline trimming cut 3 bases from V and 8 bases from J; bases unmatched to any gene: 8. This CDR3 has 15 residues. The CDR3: CASSSAGQGDEKLFF. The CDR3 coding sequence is TGTGCCAGCAGCTCAGCGGGACAGGGAGACGAAAAACTGTTTTTT.

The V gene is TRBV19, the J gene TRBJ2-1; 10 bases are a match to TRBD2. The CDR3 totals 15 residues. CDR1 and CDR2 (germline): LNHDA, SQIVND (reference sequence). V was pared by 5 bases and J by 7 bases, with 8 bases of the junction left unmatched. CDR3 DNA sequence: TGTGCCAGTAGTGGAGAAGCGGGAGGGAGAAATGAGCAGTTCTTC. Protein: CASSGEAGGRNEQFF.

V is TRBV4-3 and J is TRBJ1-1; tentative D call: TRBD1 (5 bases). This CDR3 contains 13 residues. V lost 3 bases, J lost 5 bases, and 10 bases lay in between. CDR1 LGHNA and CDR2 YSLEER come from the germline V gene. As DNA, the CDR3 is TGCGCCAGCAGCCAGTCCCAGGGAACTGAAGCTTTCTTT. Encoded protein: CASSQSQGTEAFF.

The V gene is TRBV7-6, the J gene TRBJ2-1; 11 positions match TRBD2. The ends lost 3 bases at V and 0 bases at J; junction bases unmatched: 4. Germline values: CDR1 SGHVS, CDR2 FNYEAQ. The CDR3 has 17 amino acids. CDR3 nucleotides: TGTGCCAGCAGCTTGGGACTAGCGGAGAGCTCCTACAATGAGCAGTTCTTC. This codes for CASSLGLAESSYNEQFF.

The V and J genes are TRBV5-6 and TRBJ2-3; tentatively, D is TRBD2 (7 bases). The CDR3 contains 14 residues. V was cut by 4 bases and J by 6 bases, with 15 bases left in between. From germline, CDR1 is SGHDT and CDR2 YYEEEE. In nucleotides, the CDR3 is TGTGCCAGCAGCATTAAACAGGGAGGGGATACGCAGTATTTT. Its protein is CASSIKQGGDTQYF.

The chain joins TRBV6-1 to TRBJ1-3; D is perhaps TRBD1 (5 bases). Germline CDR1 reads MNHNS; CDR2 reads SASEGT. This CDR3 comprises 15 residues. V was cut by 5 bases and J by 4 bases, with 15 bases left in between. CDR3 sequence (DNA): TGTGCCAGCAGTCGACAGACTTCAACGGGAAACACCATATATTTT. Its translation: CASSRQTSTGNTIYF.

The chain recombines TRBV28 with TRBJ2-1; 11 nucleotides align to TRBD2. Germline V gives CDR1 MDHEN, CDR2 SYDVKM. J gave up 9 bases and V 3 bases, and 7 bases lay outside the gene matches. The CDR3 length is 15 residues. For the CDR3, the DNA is TGTGCCAGCAGTTTTTCACTAGCGGGAGTTGGTGAGCAGTTCTTC. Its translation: CASSFSLAGVGEQFF.

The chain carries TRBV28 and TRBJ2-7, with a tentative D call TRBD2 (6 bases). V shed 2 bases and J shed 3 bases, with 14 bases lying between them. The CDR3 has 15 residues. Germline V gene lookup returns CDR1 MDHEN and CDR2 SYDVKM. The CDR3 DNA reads TGTGCCAGCAGTTTAGCGGGACCACCTAGCTACGAGCAGTACTTC. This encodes CASSLAGPPSYEQYF.

Here the CDR3 reads CASTGGTPGTQYF. Here the CDR3 DNA reads TGTGCCAGCACCGGGGGGACCCCCGGGACCCAGTACTTC. V usage is TRBV27 and J usage is TRBJ2-5; 7 bases are shared with TRBD2. The germline gives CDR1 MNHEY, CDR2 SMNVEV (reference sequence). V shed 7 bases, J shed 7 bases, and the junction held 9 bases outside the gene matches. The CDR3 totals 13 residues.

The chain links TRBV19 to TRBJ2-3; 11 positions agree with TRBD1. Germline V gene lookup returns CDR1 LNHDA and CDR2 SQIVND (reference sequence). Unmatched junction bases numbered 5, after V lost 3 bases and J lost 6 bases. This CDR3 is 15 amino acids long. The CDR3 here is CASSMGTGGADTQYF. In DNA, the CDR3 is TGTGCCAGTAGTATGGGGACAGGGGGAGCGGATACGCAGTATTTT. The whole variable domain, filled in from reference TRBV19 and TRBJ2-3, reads DGGITQSPKYLFRKEGQNVTLSCEQNLNHDAMYWYRQDPGQGLRLIYYSQIVNDFQKGDIAEGYSVSREKKESFPLTVTSAQKNPTAFYLCASSMGTGGADTQYFGPGTRLTVL.

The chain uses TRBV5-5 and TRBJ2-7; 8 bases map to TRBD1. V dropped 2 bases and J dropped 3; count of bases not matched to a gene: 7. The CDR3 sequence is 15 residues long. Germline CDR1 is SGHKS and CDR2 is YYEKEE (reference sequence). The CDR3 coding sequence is TGTGCCAGCAGCTTACTACAGGGGGTTCTCTACGAGCAGTACTTC. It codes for CASSLLQGVLYEQYF.

This chain's CDR3 is CASSQRGGGLGEKLFF. CDR3 nucleotides: TGCGCCAGCAGCCAACGAGGCGGCGGACTGGGTGAAAAACTGTTTTTT. The V and J genes are TRBV5-1 and TRBJ1-4; the D is unclear. V lost 4 bases and J 7 bases, leaving 20 bases between the germline ends. The CDR3 is 16 amino acids. The germline V gene has CDR1 SGHRS and CDR2 YFSETQ.

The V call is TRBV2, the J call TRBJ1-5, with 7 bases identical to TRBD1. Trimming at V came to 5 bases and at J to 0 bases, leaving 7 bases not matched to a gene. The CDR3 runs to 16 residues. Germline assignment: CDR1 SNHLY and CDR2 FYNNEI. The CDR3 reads CASSTRDSYSNQPQHF. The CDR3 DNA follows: TGTGCCAGCAGTACCCGGGACAGTTATAGCAATCAGCCCCAGCATTTT.

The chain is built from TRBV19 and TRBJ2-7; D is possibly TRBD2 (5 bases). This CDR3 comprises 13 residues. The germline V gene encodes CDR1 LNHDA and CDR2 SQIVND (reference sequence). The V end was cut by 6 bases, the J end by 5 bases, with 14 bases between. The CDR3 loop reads CASSQQRRNEQYF. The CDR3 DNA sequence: TGTGCCAGTAGCCAGCAGCGGCGAAACGAGCAGTACTTC.

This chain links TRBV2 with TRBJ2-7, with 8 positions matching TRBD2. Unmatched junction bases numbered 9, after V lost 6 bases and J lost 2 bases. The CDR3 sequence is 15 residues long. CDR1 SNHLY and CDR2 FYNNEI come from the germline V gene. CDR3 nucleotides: TGTGCCAGCAGGTCCGGGACTAGAGTGCCCTACGAGCAGTACTTC. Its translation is CASRSGTRVPYEQYF.

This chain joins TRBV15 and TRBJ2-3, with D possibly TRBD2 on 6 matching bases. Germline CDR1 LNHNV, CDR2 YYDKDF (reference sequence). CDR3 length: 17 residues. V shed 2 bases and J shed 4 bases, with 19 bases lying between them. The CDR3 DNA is TGTGCCACCAGCAGATCTATGGGGACTGGGATTTCAGATACGCAGTATTTT. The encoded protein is CATSRSMGTGISDTQYF.

The CDR3 here is CASTLLAESYNEQFF. For the CDR3, the DNA is TGCGCCAGCACCCTTCTAGCGGAGTCCTACAATGAGCAGTTCTTC. The chain carries TRBV5-1 and TRBJ2-1, with TRBD2 identical over 7 bases. The CDR3 spans 15 residues. Germline V lookup: CDR1 SGHRS, CDR2 YFSETQ. The J segment lost 1 base and the V segment lost 6 bases, leaving 7 bases of the junction unmatched.

CDR3 residues: CASSFSGQLTGNTIYF. CDR3 nucleotides: TGTGCCAGCAGTTTTTCGGGACAGCTCACTGGAAACACCATATATTTT. V is TRBV27 and J is TRBJ1-3; 7 bases are shared with TRBD1. Germline loops: CDR1 MNHEY, CDR2 SMNVEV (reference sequence). This CDR3 region has 16 residues. V lost 3 bases, J lost 2 bases, and 7 bases stayed unmatched.

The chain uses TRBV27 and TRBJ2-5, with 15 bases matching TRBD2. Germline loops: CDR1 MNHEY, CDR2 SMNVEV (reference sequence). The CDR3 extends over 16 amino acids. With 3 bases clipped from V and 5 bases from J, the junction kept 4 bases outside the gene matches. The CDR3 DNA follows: TGTGCCAGCAGTTTGGGACTAGCGGGGGGCAGCGAGACCCAGTACTTC. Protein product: CASSLGLAGGSETQYF.